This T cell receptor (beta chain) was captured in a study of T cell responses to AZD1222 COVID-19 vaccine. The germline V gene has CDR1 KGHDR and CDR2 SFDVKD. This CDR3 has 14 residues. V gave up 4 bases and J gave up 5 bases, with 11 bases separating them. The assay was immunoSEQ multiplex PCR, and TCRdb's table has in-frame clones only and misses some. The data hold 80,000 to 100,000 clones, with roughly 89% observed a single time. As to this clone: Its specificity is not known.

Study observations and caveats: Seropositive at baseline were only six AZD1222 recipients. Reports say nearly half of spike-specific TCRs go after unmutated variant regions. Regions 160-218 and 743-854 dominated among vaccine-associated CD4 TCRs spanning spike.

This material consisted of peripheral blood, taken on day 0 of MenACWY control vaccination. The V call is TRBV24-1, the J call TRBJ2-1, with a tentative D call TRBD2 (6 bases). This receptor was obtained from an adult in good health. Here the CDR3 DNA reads TGTGCCACCAGTGACCCCCCGGGGGACAATGAGCAGTTCTTC. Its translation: CATSDPPGDNEQFF.